The 19 T cell receptor beta chains listed next were all sequenced from one sample in a study of cytomegalovirus exposure and HLA in healthy donors. The PCR used 60 Vbeta and 13 Jbeta primers. Sequencing used immunoSEQ multiplex PCR; TCRdb keeps in-frame clones, though not all of them. The table records about 180,000 clones, roughly 70% of them present only once. Sequenced material: PBMCs. All receptors come from a male donor in good health and CMV-seronegative.

This chain links TRBV7-3 with TRBJ2-6, with D hard to call. This CDR3 is built from 15 residues. V was pared by 4 bases and J by 2 bases, with 9 bases between. The germline V gene has CDR1 SGHTA and CDR2 FQGTGA. CDR3 amino acids: CASSSDMAGANVLTF. In nucleotides, the CDR3 is TGTGCCAGCAGCTCAGACATGGCTGGGGCCAACGTCCTGACTTTC. Variable domain in full (rest from reference TRBV7-3 and TRBJ2-6): GAGVSQTPSNKVTEKGKYVELRCDPISGHTALYWYRQSLGQGPEFLIYFQGTGAADDSGLPNDRFFAVRPEGSVSTLKIQRTERGDSAVYLCASSSDMAGANVLTFGAGSRLTVL.

V is TRBV19 and J is TRBJ1-4, with unresolved D. The CDR3 runs 14 residues. Germline V gives CDR1 LNHDA, CDR2 SQIVND (reference sequence). V was trimmed by 2 bases and J by 7 bases, leaving 11 bases between them. Here the CDR3 DNA reads TGTGCCAGTAGTATACTCGGAAGCGGTGAAAAACTGTTTTTT. This gives the protein CASSILGSGEKLFF.

On this clone itself: Different DNA sequences within this sample yield the same CDR3. This chain links TRBV5-1 with TRBJ1-2; 9 nucleotides match TRBD1. The CDR3 totals 13 residues. V lost 0 bases to trimming and J lost 6 bases; unmatched junction nucleotides: 0. CDR1 and CDR2 from the germline V gene are SGHRS and YFSETQ. The CDR3 region has the DNA TGCGCCAGCAGCTTGGGGACAGGGGATGGCTACACCTTC. Its protein product is CASSLGTGDGYTF.

This clone was seen more than once but under ten times. The chain combines TRBV5-1 with TRBJ1-5; D remains ambiguous. This CDR3 contains 14 residues. Trimming cost V 0 bases and J 9 bases, with 13 bases left between them. Looked up from germline, CDR1 is SGHRS and CDR2 is YFSETQ. The CDR3 here is CASSLDSSSGPQHF. The DNA for the CDR3 is TGCGCCAGCAGCTTGGATTCGTCGTCGGGGCCCCAGCATTTT.

V is TRBV27 and J is TRBJ2-7; TRBD1 agrees at 8 bases. The CDR3 is 15 amino acids. Per the germline V gene, CDR1 is MNHEY and CDR2 is SMNVEV (reference sequence). J gave up 2 bases and V 5 bases, and 8 bases lay outside the gene matches. This chain's CDR3 is CASSLRQGFTYEQYF. CDR3 sequence (DNA): TGTGCCAGCAGTCTCCGACAGGGGTTCACCTACGAGCAGTACTTC.

This chain joins TRBV5-1 and TRBJ2-1, with 9 bases that match TRBD2. The V and J ends lost 7 bases and 8 bases, in that order; junction bases with no gene match: 13. The germline V gene encodes CDR1 SGHRS and CDR2 YFSETQ. The CDR3 is 15 residues long. The CDR3 DNA reads TGCGCCAGCGGACCTAGCGGGAAGTTTTCGGATGAGCAGTTCTTC. Translating it yields CASGPSGKFSDEQFF.

The chain couples TRBV27 to TRBJ2-1, with 9 bases aligning to TRBD2. Germline V gene data show CDR1 as MNHEY and CDR2 as SMNVEV (reference sequence). This CDR3 is built from 15 residues. V dropped 7 bases and J dropped 5; count of bases not matched to a gene: 9. The CDR3 nucleotides are TGTGCCAGCAAAACGGGGGCTAGCGGGAACAATGAGCAGTTCTTC. Its protein product is CASKTGASGNNEQFF.

The V gene is TRBV30, the J gene TRBJ2-1; perhaps TRBD1 as D (6 bases). The CDR3 spans 16 residues. The V end was cut by 1 base, the J end by 2 bases, with 15 bases between. Germline CDR1 reads GTSNPN; CDR2 reads SVGIG (reference sequence). CDR3 in amino acids: CAWSGIGQTAYNEQFF. The CDR3 region has the DNA TGTGCCTGGAGTGGGATCGGACAGACCGCCTACAATGAGCAGTTCTTC.

This sequence joins TRBV30 and TRBJ1-3, with D unclear. V was pared by 7 bases and J by 8 bases, with 15 bases between. This CDR3 spans 12 amino acids. CDR1 is GTSNPN and CDR2 is SVGIG in the germline V gene (reference sequence). The CDR3 DNA sequence: TGTGCCTCCTCCCCGGGGTACGACACCATATATTTT. Protein product: CASSPGYDTIYF.

V is TRBV30 and J is TRBJ2-1; 7 positions agree with TRBD2. The CDR3 runs to 14 residues. Unmatched junction bases numbered 11, after V lost 5 bases and J lost 7 bases. Germline CDR1 reads GTSNPN; CDR2 reads SVGIG (reference sequence). CDR3 nucleotides: TGTGCCTGGGGGAGGGCCCGCATGGGGAATGAGCAGTTCTTC. The encoded protein is CAWGRARMGNEQFF.

The chain links TRBV28 to TRBJ2-3, with D possibly being TRBD2 (6 bases). In germline, CDR1 is MDHEN, CDR2 SYDVKM. V was pared by 3 bases and J by 7 bases, with 11 bases between. The CDR3 runs to 13 residues. In DNA form, the CDR3 reads TGTGCCAGCAGTTTGACGGGAGCGAATACGCAGTATTTT. Translated, it gives CASSLTGANTQYF.

The rearrangement uses TRBV7-9 and TRBJ2-1, with 8 positions matching TRBD2. Germline V gene lookup returns CDR1 SEHNR and CDR2 FQNEAQ (reference sequence). The CDR3 consists of 14 residues. After removal of 2 bases from V and 8 bases from J, the junction contained 5 bases not matched to a gene. This CDR3 reads CASSLRLAGDEQFF. Here the CDR3 DNA reads TGTGCCAGCAGCTTACGGCTAGCGGGCGATGAGCAGTTCTTC.

The V and J genes are TRBV10-1 and TRBJ2-3, with D perhaps matching TRBD1 (5 bases). This CDR3 is built from 14 residues. Trimming cost V 7 bases and J 2 bases, with 13 bases left between them. Germline assignment: CDR1 WNHNN and CDR2 SYGVQD (reference sequence). The CDR3 bases are TGCGCCAGCATGTCCCAGGGATCCACAGATACGCAGTATTTT. Amino acid sequence: CASMSQGSTDTQYF.

The chain joins TRBV7-9 to TRBJ2-1, with 9 bases matching TRBD2. The CDR3 loop spans 14 amino acids. The germline gives CDR1 SEHNR, CDR2 FQNEAQ (reference sequence). The J segment lost 9 bases and the V segment lost 5 bases, leaving 8 bases of the junction unmatched. This CDR3 is CASSPPGTSTEQFF. The CDR3 nucleotides are TGTGCCAGCAGCCCCCCCGGGACTAGCACTGAGCAGTTCTTC.

V usage is TRBV30 and J usage is TRBJ1-3; TRBD1 matches 8 bases. Germline CDR1 GTSNPN, CDR2 SVGIG (reference sequence). This CDR3 contains 15 residues. J lost 4 bases, V lost 1 base, and 6 bases had no gene match. CDR3 coding DNA: TGTGCCTGGAGTGGGGGGACAGGCACCGGAAACACCATATATTTT. Protein sequence: CAWSGGTGTGNTIYF.

This clone was counted a few times. The V call is TRBV4-2, the J call TRBJ2-3, with 9 bases aligning to TRBD2. Germline V gives CDR1 LGHNA, CDR2 YNFKEQ. After removal of 4 bases from V and 5 bases from J, the junction contained 10 bases not matched to a gene. The length of the CDR3 is 16 residues. The CDR3: CASSPLGSGGKDTQYF. The DNA of the CDR3 is TGTGCCAGCAGCCCTTTGGGTAGCGGGGGTAAAGATACGCAGTATTTT.

The CDR3 reads CASSIDRVRSALSDTQYF. CDR3 coding DNA: TGTGCCAGTAGTATAGATCGGGTGCGGTCTGCTTTATCAGATACGCAGTATTTT. The rearrangement links TRBV19 to TRBJ2-3, with D uncertain. This CDR3 contains 18 residues. V lost 0 bases and J 4 bases, leaving 20 bases between the germline ends. CDR1 and CDR2 (germline): LNHDA, SQIVND (reference sequence). The whole variable domain, filled in from reference TRBV19 and TRBJ2-3, reads DGGITQSPKYLFRKEGQNVTLSCEQNLNHDAMYWYRQDPGQGLRLIYYSQIVNDFQKGDIAEGYSVSREKKESFPLTVTSAQKNPTAFYLCASSIDRVRSALSDTQYFGPGTRLTVL.

The chain joins TRBV6-5 to TRBJ2-3; a possible D gene is TRBD2 (5 bases). The CDR3 covers 15 residues. Trimming left V 4 bases short and J 1 base short, with 12 bases between. CDR1 is MNHEY and CDR2 is SVGAGI in the germline V gene. The CDR3 loop is CASSFRLSGTDTQYF. CDR3 in DNA: TGTGCCAGCAGTTTTCGACTATCGGGCACAGATACGCAGTATTTT.

The V call is TRBV28, the J call TRBJ2-7; possibly TRBD1 for D (6 bases). The CDR3 has 14 residues. Germline V gene lookup returns CDR1 MDHEN and CDR2 SYDVKM. The V end was cut by 2 bases, the J end by 6 bases, with 14 bases between. Written as DNA, the CDR3 is TGTGCCAGCAGTTTAAACAGGGTCTTTGGCGAGCAGTACTTC. Translating gives CASSLNRVFGEQYF.